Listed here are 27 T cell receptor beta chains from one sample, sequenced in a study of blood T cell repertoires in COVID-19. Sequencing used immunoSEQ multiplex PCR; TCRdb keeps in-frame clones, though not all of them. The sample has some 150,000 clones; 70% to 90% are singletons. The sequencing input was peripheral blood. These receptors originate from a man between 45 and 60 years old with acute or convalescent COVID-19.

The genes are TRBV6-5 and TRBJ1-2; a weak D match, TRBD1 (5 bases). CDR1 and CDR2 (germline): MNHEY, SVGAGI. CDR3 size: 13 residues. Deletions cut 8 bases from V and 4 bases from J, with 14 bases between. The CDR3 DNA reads TGTGCCAGCTCGGGGGGGGGTTCCTATGGCTACACCTTC. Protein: CASSGGGSYGYTF.

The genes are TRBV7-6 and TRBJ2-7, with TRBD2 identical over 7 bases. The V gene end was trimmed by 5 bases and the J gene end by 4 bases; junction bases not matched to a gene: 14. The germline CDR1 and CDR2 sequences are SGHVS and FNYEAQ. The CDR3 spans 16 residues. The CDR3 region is CASSPQATSFSYEQYF. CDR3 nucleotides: TGTGCCAGCAGCCCCCAAGCGACTAGCTTCTCTTACGAGCAGTACTTC.

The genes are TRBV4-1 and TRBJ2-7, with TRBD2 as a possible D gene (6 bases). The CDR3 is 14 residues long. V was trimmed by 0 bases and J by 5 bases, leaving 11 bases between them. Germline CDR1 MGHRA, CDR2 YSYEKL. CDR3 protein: CASSQDGGLDEQYF. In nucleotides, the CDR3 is TGCGCCAGCAGCCAAGACGGAGGGTTGGACGAGCAGTACTTC.

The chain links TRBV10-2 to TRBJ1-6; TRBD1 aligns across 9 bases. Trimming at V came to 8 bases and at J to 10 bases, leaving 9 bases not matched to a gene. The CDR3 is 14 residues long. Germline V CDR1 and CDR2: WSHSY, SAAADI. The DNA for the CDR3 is TGCGCCAGCGGGGACAGGGCCGGGGGATCACCCCTCCACTTT. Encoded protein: CASGDRAGGSPLHF.

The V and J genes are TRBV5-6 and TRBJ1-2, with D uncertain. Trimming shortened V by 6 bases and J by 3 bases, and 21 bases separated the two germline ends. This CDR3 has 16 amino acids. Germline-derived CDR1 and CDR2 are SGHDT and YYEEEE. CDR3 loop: CASTLNREPRDYGYTF. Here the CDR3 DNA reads TGTGCCAGCACCTTAAACCGGGAACCGAGGGACTATGGCTACACCTTC.

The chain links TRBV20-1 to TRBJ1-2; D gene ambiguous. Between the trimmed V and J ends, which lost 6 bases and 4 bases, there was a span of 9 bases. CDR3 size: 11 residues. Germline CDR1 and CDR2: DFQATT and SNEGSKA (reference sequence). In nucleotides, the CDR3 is TGCAGTGCGAGGCCCGGCTATGGCTACACCTTC. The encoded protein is CSARPGYGYTF.

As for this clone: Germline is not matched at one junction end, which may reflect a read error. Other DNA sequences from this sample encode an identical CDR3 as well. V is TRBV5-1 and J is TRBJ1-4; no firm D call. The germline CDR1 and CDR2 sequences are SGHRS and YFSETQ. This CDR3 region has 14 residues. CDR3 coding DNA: TGCGCCAGCAGCTTGAGCTCAACGAATGAAAAACTGTTTTTT. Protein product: CASSLSSTNEKLFF.

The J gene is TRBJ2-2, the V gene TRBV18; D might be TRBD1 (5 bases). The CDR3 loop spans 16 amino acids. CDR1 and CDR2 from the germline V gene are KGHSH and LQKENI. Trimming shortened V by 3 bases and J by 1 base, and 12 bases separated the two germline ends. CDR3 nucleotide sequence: TGTGCCAGCTCACCCCCAGGTCAGGGGAACACCGGGGAGCTGTTTTTT. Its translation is CASSPPGQGNTGELFF.

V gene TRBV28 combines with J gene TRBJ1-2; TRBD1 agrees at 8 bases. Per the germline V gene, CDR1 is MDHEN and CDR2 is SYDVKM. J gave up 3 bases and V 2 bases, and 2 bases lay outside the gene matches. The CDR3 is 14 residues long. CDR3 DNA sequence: TGTGCCAGCAGTTTAAACAGGGGGTACTATGGCTACACCTTC. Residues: CASSLNRGYYGYTF.

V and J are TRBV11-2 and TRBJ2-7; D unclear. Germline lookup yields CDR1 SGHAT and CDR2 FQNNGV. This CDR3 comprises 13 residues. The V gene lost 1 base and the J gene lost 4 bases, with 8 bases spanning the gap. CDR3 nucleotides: TGTGCCAGCAGCTTAGGGCTAGTGTACGAGCAGTACTTC. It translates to CASSLGLVYEQYF. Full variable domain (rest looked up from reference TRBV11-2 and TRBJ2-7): EAGVAQSPRYKIIEKRQSVAFWCNPISGHATLYWYQQILGQGPKLLIQFQNNGVVDDSQLPKDRFSAERLKGVDSTLKIQPAKLEDSAVYLCASSLGLVYEQYFGPGTRLTVT.

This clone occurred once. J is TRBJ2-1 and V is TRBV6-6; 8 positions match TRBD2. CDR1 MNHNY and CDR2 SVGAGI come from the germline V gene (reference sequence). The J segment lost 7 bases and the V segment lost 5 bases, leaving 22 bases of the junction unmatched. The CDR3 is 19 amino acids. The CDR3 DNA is TGTGCCAGCAGTCACCGCGCGTGGGAGCTAGCGGGTGAAGGAAATGAGCAGTTCTTC. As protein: CASSHRAWELAGEGNEQFF.

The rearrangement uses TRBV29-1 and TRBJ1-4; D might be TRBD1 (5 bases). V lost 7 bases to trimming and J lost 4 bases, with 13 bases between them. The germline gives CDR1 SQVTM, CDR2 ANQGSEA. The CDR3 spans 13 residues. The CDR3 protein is CSARGGVNEKLFF. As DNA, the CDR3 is TGCAGCGCCCGGGGAGGGGTTAATGAAAAACTGTTTTTT.

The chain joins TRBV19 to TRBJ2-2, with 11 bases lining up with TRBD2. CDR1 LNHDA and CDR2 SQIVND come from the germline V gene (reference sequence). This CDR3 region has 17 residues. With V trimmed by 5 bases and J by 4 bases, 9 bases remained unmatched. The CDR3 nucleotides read TGTGCCAGTAGTCATACCGCTAGCGGGAGGCCCACCGGGGAGCTGTTTTTT. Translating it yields CASSHTASGRPTGELFF.

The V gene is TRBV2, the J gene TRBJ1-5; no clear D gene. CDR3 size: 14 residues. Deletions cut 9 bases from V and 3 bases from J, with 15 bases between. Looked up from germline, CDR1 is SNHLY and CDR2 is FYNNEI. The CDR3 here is CASCTSPFNQPQHF. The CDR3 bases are TGTGCCAGTTGCACAAGTCCCTTCAATCAGCCCCAGCATTTT.

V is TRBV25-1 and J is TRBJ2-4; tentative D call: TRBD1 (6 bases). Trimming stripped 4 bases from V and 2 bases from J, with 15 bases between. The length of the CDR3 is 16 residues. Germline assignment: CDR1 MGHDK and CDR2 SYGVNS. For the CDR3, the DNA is TGTGCCAGCAGTGGGATCAGGGGCGCCTCCAAAAACATTCAGTACTTC. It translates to CASSGIRGASKNIQYF. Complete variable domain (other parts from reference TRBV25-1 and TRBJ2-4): EADIYQTPRYLVIGTGKKITLECSQTMGHDKMYWYQQDPGMELHLIHYSYGVNSTEKGDLSSESTVSRIRTEHFPLTLESARPSHTSQYLCASSGIRGASKNIQYFGAGTRLSVL.

CDR3 sequence (DNA): TGTGCCAGTACTGTGGGAGGACCGAACACCGGGGAGCTGTTTTTT. Translating gives CASTVGGPNTGELFF. This chain uses TRBV19 with TRBJ2-2, with D possibly TRBD2 on 6 matching bases. The CDR3 is made up of 15 amino acids. V dropped 7 bases and J dropped 0 bases, with 12 bases sitting between them. Looked up from germline, CDR1 is LNHDA and CDR2 is SQIVND (reference sequence).

As DNA, the CDR3 is TGTGCCAGCAGCCCCGGGACTAGCGGGAGGGCGGGGTTCTTC. Its protein is CASSPGTSGRAGFF. The chain couples TRBV6-5 to TRBJ2-1; the match to TRBD2 covers 16 bases. The CDR3 has 14 amino acids. Trimming at V came to 6 bases and at J to 15 bases, leaving 8 bases not matched to a gene. Germline values: CDR1 MNHEY, CDR2 SVGAGI.

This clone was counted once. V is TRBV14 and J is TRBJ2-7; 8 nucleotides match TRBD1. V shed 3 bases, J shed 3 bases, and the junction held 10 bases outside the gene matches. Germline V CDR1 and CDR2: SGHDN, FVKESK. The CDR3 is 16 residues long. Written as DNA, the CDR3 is TGTGCCAGCAGCCAGGCCCTCGGGACAGGCTACTACGAGCAGTACTTC. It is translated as CASSQALGTGYYEQYF.

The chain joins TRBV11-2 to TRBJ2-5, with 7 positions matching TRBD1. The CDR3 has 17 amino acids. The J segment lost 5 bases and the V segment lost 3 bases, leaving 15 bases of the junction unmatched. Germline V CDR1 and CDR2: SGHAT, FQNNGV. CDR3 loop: CASSLGHSGQRRETQYF. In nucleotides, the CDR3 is TGTGCCAGCAGCTTGGGTCACTCGGGACAGCGAAGGGAGACCCAGTACTTC.

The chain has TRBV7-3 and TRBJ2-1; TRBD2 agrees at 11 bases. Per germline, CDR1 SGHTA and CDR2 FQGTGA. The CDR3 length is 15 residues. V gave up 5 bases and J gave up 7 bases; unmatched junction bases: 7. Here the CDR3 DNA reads TGTGCCAGCAGCCTCACTAGCGGGAGCTTGAATGAGCAGTTCTTC. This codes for CASSLTSGSLNEQFF.

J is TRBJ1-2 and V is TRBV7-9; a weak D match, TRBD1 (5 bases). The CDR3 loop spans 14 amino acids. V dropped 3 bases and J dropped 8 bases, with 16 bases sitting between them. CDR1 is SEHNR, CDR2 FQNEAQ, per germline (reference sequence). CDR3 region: CASSFGMPQGGYTF. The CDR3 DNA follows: TGTGCCAGCAGCTTTGGAATGCCCCAGGGAGGCTACACCTTC.

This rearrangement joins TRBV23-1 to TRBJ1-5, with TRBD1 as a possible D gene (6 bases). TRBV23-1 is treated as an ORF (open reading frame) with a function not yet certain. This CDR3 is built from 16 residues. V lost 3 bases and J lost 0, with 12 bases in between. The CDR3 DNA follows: TGCGCCAGCAGTCATAACAGGGCATTTAGCAATCAGCCCCAGCATTTT. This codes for CASSHNRAFSNQPQHF.

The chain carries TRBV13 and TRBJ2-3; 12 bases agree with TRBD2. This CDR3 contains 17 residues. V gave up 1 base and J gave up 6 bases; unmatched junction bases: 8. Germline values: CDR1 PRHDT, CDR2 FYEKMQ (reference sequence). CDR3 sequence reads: CASSLARLAGEGDTQYF. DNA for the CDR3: TGTGCCAGCAGCTTAGCTAGACTAGCGGGAGAGGGGGATACGCAGTATTTT.

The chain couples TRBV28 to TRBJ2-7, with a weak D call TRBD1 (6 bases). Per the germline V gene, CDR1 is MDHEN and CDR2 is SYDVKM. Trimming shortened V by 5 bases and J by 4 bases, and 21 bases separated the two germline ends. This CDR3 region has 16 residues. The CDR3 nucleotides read TGTGCCAGCAGTCCCCTCCCCCAGGGGATCGGTTACGAGCAGTACTTC. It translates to CASSPLPQGIGYEQYF.

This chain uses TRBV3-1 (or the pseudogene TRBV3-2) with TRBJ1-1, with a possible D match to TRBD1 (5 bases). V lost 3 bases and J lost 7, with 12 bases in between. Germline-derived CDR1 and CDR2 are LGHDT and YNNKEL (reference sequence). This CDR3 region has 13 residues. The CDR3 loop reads CASSHGTINEAFF. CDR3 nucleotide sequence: TGTGCCAGCAGCCATGGGACTATAAATGAAGCTTTCTTT.

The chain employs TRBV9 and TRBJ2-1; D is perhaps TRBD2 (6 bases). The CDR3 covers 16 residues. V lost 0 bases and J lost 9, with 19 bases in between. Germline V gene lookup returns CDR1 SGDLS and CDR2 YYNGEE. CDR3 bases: TGTGCCAGCAGCGTAGGTAGCGGAGGCGTCCCCCGTGAGCAGTTCTTC. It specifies CASSVGSGGVPREQFF.

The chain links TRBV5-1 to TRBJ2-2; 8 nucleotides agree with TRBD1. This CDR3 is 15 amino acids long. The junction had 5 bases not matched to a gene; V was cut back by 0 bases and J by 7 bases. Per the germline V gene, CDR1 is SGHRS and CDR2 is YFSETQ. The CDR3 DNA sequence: TGCGCCAGCAGCTTGGCCGGGACAGGAAACGGGGAGCTGTTTTTT. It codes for CASSLAGTGNGELFF.